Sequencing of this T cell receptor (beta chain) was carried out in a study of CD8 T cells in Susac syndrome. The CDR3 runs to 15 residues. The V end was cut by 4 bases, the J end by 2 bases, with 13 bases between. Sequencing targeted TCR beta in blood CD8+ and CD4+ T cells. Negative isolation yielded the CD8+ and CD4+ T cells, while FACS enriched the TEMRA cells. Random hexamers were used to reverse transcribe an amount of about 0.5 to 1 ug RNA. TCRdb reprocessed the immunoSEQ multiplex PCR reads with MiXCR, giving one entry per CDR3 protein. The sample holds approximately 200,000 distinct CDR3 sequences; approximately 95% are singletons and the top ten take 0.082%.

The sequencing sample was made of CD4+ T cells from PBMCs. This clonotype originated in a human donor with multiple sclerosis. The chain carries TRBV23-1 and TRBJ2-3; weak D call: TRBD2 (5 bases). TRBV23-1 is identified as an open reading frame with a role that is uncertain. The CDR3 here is CASSPPKRLTDTQYF. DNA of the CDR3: TGCGCCAGCAGTCCCCCCAAGCGGCTCACAGATACGCAGTATTTT.